The sequence of this TCR beta chain was determined in a study of siplizumab effects on memory and regulatory T cells. Only in-frame clones appear in the TCRdb table, and some are missing; sequencing was by immunoSEQ multiplex PCR. The sample holds roughly 100,000 clones, roughly 91% seen once. This clone was recorded a few times. Its target is unknown. The study, taken as a whole, reports: Alloreactive clones mapping to unstimulated subsets formed only a minor fraction. Alloreactive sequences whose origin lay in unstimulated CD4+ memory cells were significantly reduced by siplizumab.

This CDR3 contains 15 residues. Germline assignment: CDR1 LNHNV and CDR2 YYDKDF (reference sequence). With V trimmed by 0 bases and J by 0 bases, 1 base remained unmatched. This chain uses TRBV15 with TRBJ1-2; 7 nucleotides line up with TRBD1. This clonotype originated in a human donor in good health. The specimen was CD4+ T cells sorted from blood. The CDR3 reads CATSREGTANYGYTF. CDR3 sequence (DNA): TGTGCCACCAGCAGAGAAGGGACAGCTAACTATGGCTACACCTTC.